Listed here are 25 T cell receptor beta chains from one sample, sequenced in a study of shared T cell receptors in the human thymus. Clones were sequenced by immunoSEQ multiplex PCR, and TCRdb holds only the in-frame ones, with some missing. Altogether 500,000 to 750,000 clones are present, roughly 90% being singletons, with the ten largest covering 0.0095% to 0.013%. Separately, the same data were catalogued under a study of human thymus T cells.

Sequenced: thymocytes. These TCRs come from a boy under two years old with a congenital heart defect.

The CDR3 DNA sequence: TGTGCCAGCAGTTTACCAGTAGCGGGGGGGGCCGGTACAGATACGCAGTATTTT. Its protein product is CASSLPVAGGAGTDTQYF. J is TRBJ2-3 and V is TRBV27; 11 bases agree with TRBD2. Germline V CDR1 and CDR2: MNHEY, SMNVEV (reference sequence). This CDR3 is 18 amino acids long. The V and J ends lost 2 bases and 3 bases, in that order; junction bases with no gene match: 10.

As to this clone: Compared with germline, one end of the junction differs, possibly owing to a read error. This rearrangement joins TRBV18 to TRBJ2-7; D may be TRBD1 (7 bases). The length of the CDR3 is 17 residues. Germline V gives CDR1 KGHSH, CDR2 LQKENI. The chain's CDR3 is CASSPNRGQGGSHEQYF. The CDR3 DNA is TGTGCCAGCTCACCAAACAGGGGTCAGGGGGGCTCCCACGAGCAGTACTTC.

This clone showed up just a few times. The V and J genes are TRBV10-2 and TRBJ1-5, with a possible D match to TRBD1 (6 bases). The CDR3 has 16 amino acids. The germline V gene encodes CDR1 WSHSY and CDR2 SAAADI. Trimming shortened V by 1 base and J by 0 bases, and 10 bases separated the two germline ends. CDR3 amino acids: CASSEWTAYSNQPQHF. The CDR3 bases are TGCGCCAGCAGTGAGTGGACAGCATATAGCAATCAGCCCCAGCATTTT.

The chain links TRBV28 to TRBJ1-5; 8 nucleotides match TRBD1. Per the germline V gene, CDR1 is MDHEN and CDR2 is SYDVKM. After removal of 2 bases from V and 7 bases from J, the junction contained 7 bases not matched to a gene. The CDR3 contains 15 residues. The CDR3 protein is CASSLGSDRVQPQHF. The CDR3 nucleotides are TGTGCCAGCAGTTTAGGGTCGGACAGGGTGCAGCCCCAGCATTTT.

This chain joins TRBV13 and TRBJ2-7, with 9 bases fitting TRBD1. Germline V gene sequence: CDR1 PRHDT, CDR2 FYEKMQ (reference sequence). V lost 5 bases to trimming and J lost 4 bases; unmatched junction nucleotides: 9. This CDR3 contains 15 residues. CDR3 nucleotides: TGTGCCAGCAGCGCGGCCGGGACAGGGCATTACGAGCAGTACTTC. Translation gives CASSAAGTGHYEQYF.

The chain couples TRBV30 to TRBJ1-1; TRBD1 matches at 8 bases. Losses at the gene ends were 5 bases for V and 3 bases for J; bases not matched to a gene: 11. The CDR3 is 15 residues long. Germline V gene data show CDR1 as GTSNPN and CDR2 as SVGIG (reference sequence). The CDR3 loop is CAWVWTGWKYTEAFF. CDR3 sequence (DNA): TGTGCCTGGGTATGGACAGGGTGGAAGTACACTGAAGCTTTCTTT.

The rearrangement joins TRBV10-2 to TRBJ2-2, with 8 bases fitting TRBD1. Germline lookup yields CDR1 WSHSY and CDR2 SAAADI. This CDR3 spans 15 amino acids. The J segment lost 4 bases and the V segment lost 3 bases, leaving 4 bases of the junction unmatched. This CDR3 reads CASSDGQGGTGELFF. In DNA form, the CDR3 reads TGCGCCAGCAGTGACGGACAGGGAGGCACCGGGGAGCTGTTTTTT.

The CDR3 protein is CASSPVGGPQPQHF. The CDR3 nucleotides read TGTGCCAGTAGTCCCGTAGGGGGTCCTCAGCCCCAGCATTTT. The V gene is TRBV19, the J gene TRBJ1-5; tentatively, D is TRBD1 (6 bases). V was pared by 5 bases and J by 6 bases, with 14 bases between. CDR1 and CDR2 (germline): LNHDA, SQIVND (reference sequence). There are 14 residues in the CDR3.

The chain links TRBV27 to TRBJ1-1, with 8 bases identical to TRBD1. The V gene's germline CDR1 is MNHEY and CDR2 SMNVEV (reference sequence). With V trimmed by 3 bases and J by 2 bases, 17 bases remained unmatched. The CDR3 extends over 19 amino acids. CDR3 sequence reads: CASSLRACRDRSFNTEAFF. The CDR3 DNA reads as TGTGCCAGCAGTTTGAGGGCGTGCCGGGACAGGTCTTTCAACACTGAAGCTTTCTTT.

The V and J genes are TRBV19 and TRBJ2-1; 12 bases are shared with TRBD1. The CDR3 sequence is 16 residues long. The V gene end was trimmed by 9 bases and the J gene end by 10 bases; junction bases not matched to a gene: 16. Germline V gives CDR1 LNHDA, CDR2 SQIVND (reference sequence). CDR3 bases: TGTGCCAGCGCCGGATCAGGGACAGGGGGCTTGAGGGAGCAGTTCTTC. As protein: CASAGSGTGGLREQFF. The full variable domain, completed using reference TRBV19 and TRBJ2-1, is DGGITQSPKYLFRKEGQNVTLSCEQNLNHDAMYWYRQDPGQGLRLIYYSQIVNDFQKGDIAEGYSVSREKKESFPLTVTSAQKNPTAFYLCASAGSGTGGLREQFFGPGTRLTVL.

This chain connects TRBV15 to TRBJ2-1; TRBD1 matches 9 bases. CDR3 length: 18 residues. Germline V gene data show CDR1 as LNHNV and CDR2 as YYDKDF (reference sequence). J was trimmed by 2 bases and V by 3 bases; bases with no gene match: 11. The CDR3 region is CATSSRQNRGPPYNEQFF. CDR3 bases: TGTGCCACCAGCAGCCGTCAAAACAGGGGGCCCCCCTACAATGAGCAGTTCTTC.

The gene calls are TRBV6-1 and TRBJ1-5; D is ambiguous. From germline, CDR1 is MNHNS and CDR2 SASEGT. This CDR3 region has 11 residues. Trimming removed 2 bases from V and 10 bases from J, with 6 bases in between. This chain's CDR3 is CASSEQFPQHF. CDR3 DNA sequence: TGTGCCAGCAGTGAACAGTTCCCCCAGCATTTT.

The V gene is TRBV19, the J gene TRBJ1-3; no clear D. CDR1 is LNHDA, CDR2 SQIVND, per germline (reference sequence). Trimming left V 6 bases short and J 0 bases short, with 9 bases between. The CDR3 has 14 residues. DNA of the CDR3: TGTGCCAGTAGCCCGGGGAGCTCTGGAAACACCATATATTTT. Translated: CASSPGSSGNTIYF. Filled out from reference TRBV19 and TRBJ1-3, the complete variable domain reads DGGITQSPKYLFRKEGQNVTLSCEQNLNHDAMYWYRQDPGQGLRLIYYSQIVNDFQKGDIAEGYSVSREKKESFPLTVTSAQKNPTAFYLCASSPGSSGNTIYFGEGSWLTVV.

The V gene is TRBV27, the J gene TRBJ1-1; 7 bases map to TRBD1. V was clipped by 3 bases and J by 3 bases; unmatched bases: 13. Germline CDR1 MNHEY, CDR2 SMNVEV (reference sequence). The CDR3 consists of 17 residues. This CDR3 reads CASSFRDSRGYDTEAFF. Here the CDR3 DNA reads TGTGCCAGCAGTTTTCGGGACAGCCGAGGGTACGACACTGAAGCTTTCTTT.

This clone has only one observation. The chain uses TRBV7-2 and TRBJ2-1; 9 bases are a match to TRBD2. V was clipped by 5 bases and J by 4 bases; unmatched bases: 6. From germline, CDR1 is SGHTA and CDR2 FQGNSA. This CDR3 has 15 residues. The CDR3 spells CASSPRLADYNEQFF. DNA of the CDR3: TGTGCCAGCAGCCCCCGACTAGCGGATTACAATGAGCAGTTCTTC.

V usage is TRBV5-3 and J usage is TRBJ2-5, with a possible D match to TRBD2 (5 bases). TRBV5-3 is an ORF, and what it does is uncertain. Trimming left V 6 bases short and J 4 bases short, with 19 bases between. The CDR3 runs 15 residues. The CDR3 region is CARTRNGVVLETQYF. The CDR3 DNA follows: TGTGCCAGAACTCGGAACGGGGTGGTTCTAGAGACCCAGTACTTC.

The rearrangement links TRBV12-5 to TRBJ1-4; D is uncertain. Germline assignment: CDR1 LGHNT and CDR2 FRNRAP. CDR3 size: 15 residues. V lost 6 bases and J lost 8, with 19 bases in between. In DNA, the CDR3 is TGTGCTAGTGGGACCGAGGACCAGGAGGGCGAAAAACTGTTTTTT. Translated: CASGTEDQEGEKLFF.

The V gene is TRBV10-1, the J gene TRBJ1-2, with TRBD1 identical over 9 bases. The germline CDR1 and CDR2 sequences are WNHNN and SYGVQD (reference sequence). The junction had 13 bases not matched to a gene; V was cut back by 6 bases and J by 8 bases. The CDR3 contains 15 residues. This CDR3 reads CASRSRRDREGGYTF. In nucleotides, the CDR3 is TGCGCCAGCAGAAGCCGCCGGGACAGGGAAGGCGGCTACACCTTC.

There are a few counts of this clone. The gene calls are TRBV19 and TRBJ2-7, with 9 bases that match TRBD1. The CDR3 has 14 amino acids. The ends lost 4 bases at V and 5 bases at J; junction bases unmatched: 6. Germline V gene data show CDR1 as LNHDA and CDR2 as SQIVND (reference sequence). The CDR3 DNA follows: TGTGCCAGTAGTAAGGACAGGGGTGCCCACGAGCAGTACTTC. Translation gives CASSKDRGAHEQYF.

The V and J genes are TRBV19 and TRBJ2-3, with TRBD2 matching 14 bases. Germline V gene data show CDR1 as LNHDA and CDR2 as SQIVND (reference sequence). The ends lost 6 bases at V and 0 bases at J; junction bases unmatched: 11. CDR3 length equals 19 residues. This CDR3 reads CASRRGRLAGGSSTDTQYF. In DNA form, the CDR3 reads TGTGCCAGTAGGAGAGGCCGACTAGCGGGAGGGTCTAGCACAGATACGCAGTATTTT.

The chain is built from TRBV6-6 and TRBJ2-7; no reliable D call. V was cut by 6 bases and J by 2 bases, with 14 bases left in between. The CDR3 runs to 14 residues. Germline CDR1 is MNHNY and CDR2 is SVGAGI (reference sequence). CDR3 nucleotides: TGTGCCAGCAGCGCGCCTTGGTCTACCTACGAGCAGTACTTC. This translates into CASSAPWSTYEQYF.

The chain carries TRBV2 and TRBJ2-1; 11 bases match TRBD2. CDR1 and CDR2 from the germline V gene are SNHLY and FYNNEI. Germline trimming cut 1 base from V and 2 bases from J; bases unmatched to any gene: 4. CDR3 length equals 17 residues. CDR3 nucleotide sequence: TGTGCCAGCAGTGAAGAGGGACTAGCGGAAGCCTACAATGAGCAGTTCTTC. This translates into CASSEEGLAEAYNEQFF.

The rearrangement uses TRBV11-3 and TRBJ2-2; 10 bases are a match to TRBD2. With 3 bases clipped from V and 7 bases from J, the junction kept 8 bases outside the gene matches. The germline CDR1 and CDR2 sequences are SGHNT and YENEEA. The CDR3 spans 16 residues. As DNA, the CDR3 is TGTGCCAGCAGCTTCGCACTAGCGGGGCTCGGCGGGGAGCTGTTTTTT. This gives the protein CASSFALAGLGGELFF.

V and J are TRBV28 and TRBJ2-5; TRBD1 might be the D (5 bases). This CDR3 is 12 amino acids long. Per the germline V gene, CDR1 is MDHEN and CDR2 is SYDVKM. V lost 5 bases to trimming and J lost 7 bases, with 11 bases between them. CDR3 bases: TGTGCCAGCAGTGAACAGGCCCCGACCCAGTACTTC. Translated, it gives CASSEQAPTQYF.

The V gene is TRBV27, the J gene TRBJ2-1, with TRBD1 matching over 7 bases. The CDR3 totals 14 residues. Germline CDR1 MNHEY, CDR2 SMNVEV (reference sequence). With V trimmed by 6 bases and J by 4 bases, 6 bases remained unmatched. CDR3 bases: TGTGCCAGCAGCCCCGAGGGGGCTTACAATGAGCAGTTCTTC. Residues: CASSPEGAYNEQFF.